The present T cell receptor (beta chain) was sequenced within a study of T-cell memory formation after mild COVID-19. General study points: Second-wave clones that peaked on day 37 lacked confirmed SARS-CoV-2 specificity.

The CDR3 totals 14 residues. The germline V gene has CDR1 MNHEY and CDR2 SVGAGI. The germline V and J ends were trimmed by 4 bases and 6 bases, with 16 bases remaining between them. As regards this clonotype: As yet, its antigen is unknown.

Researchers used 5'RACE with constant-segment primers to make TCR alpha and TCR beta cDNA libraries that carry sample barcodes and UMIs. TCRdb re-called the 5' RACE reads with MiXCR, one entry per CDR3 protein. The sample consists of 350,000 to 500,000 distinct CDR3 sequences, 15% to 20% of them appearing once. Sequencing was carried out using PBMCs or a T cell subset sorted from them (not recorded which). The chain couples TRBV6-5 to TRBJ2-7, with D possibly being TRBD1 or TRBD2 (5 bases each). This TCR was recovered from a young man who had mild COVID-19 (a few samples of this study predate the infection). Cell type and time point are not known. CDR3 sequence (DNA): TGTGCCAGCAGTTCTAGCAATGGGGCTTCCGAGCAGTACTTC. Its translation is CASSSSNGASEQYF.